The 14 T cell receptor beta chains in this list originate from one sample, sequenced in a study of Graves' ophthalmopathy and Graves' hyperthyroidism. RNA transcripts provided the template for amplifying TCR beta CDR3 regions. Amplification began with first-round RT-PCR using HTBI primers, then second-round multiplex PCR was performed. TCRdb processed the multiplex PCR reads anew with MiXCR; each CDR3 protein has one entry. The sample carries 500,000 to 800,000 distinct CDR3 sequences, 35% to 45% recorded once. The sample comprised peripheral blood. The receptors stem from an adult man with Graves' ophthalmopathy.

This chain connects TRBV4-3 to TRBJ2-7; 7 nucleotides align to TRBD1. V lost 1 base to trimming and J lost 0 bases; unmatched junction nucleotides: 6. Germline values: CDR1 LGHNA, CDR2 YSLEER. The CDR3 has 16 residues. The DNA of the CDR3 is TGCGCCAGCAGCCAAGTGCTGGCAGGGGGCTCCTACGAGCAGTACTTC. Amino acid sequence: CASSQVLAGGSYEQYF.

The table lists this clonotype with many counts. The V call is TRBV4-1, the J call TRBJ2-5, with D possibly matching TRBD1 (6 bases). Germline V CDR1 and CDR2: MGHRA, YSYEKL. The CDR3 consists of 15 residues. Trimming left V 0 bases short and J 5 bases short, with 13 bases between. The CDR3 nucleotides read TGCGCCAGCAGCCAAGAGTCGGACAGCTATGAGACCCAGTACTTC. Amino acid sequence: CASSQESDSYETQYF.

This clonotype was seen ten or more times. The chain carries TRBV7-6 and TRBJ2-7; no clear D. Germline V lookup: CDR1 SGHVS, CDR2 FNYEAQ. Trimming took off 2 bases at V and 0 bases at J, with 8 bases between the two ends. This CDR3 region has 14 residues. CDR3 protein: CASSLLGSSYEQYF. The CDR3 nucleotides read TGTGCCAGCAGCTTACTGGGCAGCTCCTACGAGCAGTACTTC.

Comment on this clonotype: The CDR3 does not end in the conserved phenylalanine or tryptophan, so this is likely a read error. The DNA is left out, because the CDR3 cannot be placed on it with certainty; the CDR3 is given as TCRdb lists it. This chain joins TRBV29-1 and TRBJ1-6; TRBD1 is taken as the D call from the table, unchecked against the DNA. The CDR3 is 15 residues long, counting both termini. Per germline, CDR1 SQVTM and CDR2 ANQGSEA. Here the CDR3 reads CSVETGTAGLHPSTA.

This clonotype was counted a few times. A much bigger clone sits one base away, suggesting this may be a read error. This chain joins TRBV7-9 and TRBJ2-6; possibly TRBD1 for D (5 bases). Germline CDR1 SEHNR, CDR2 FQNEAQ (reference sequence). This CDR3 region has 18 residues. Here the CDR3 reads CASSLLVRRVSGANVLAF. DNA for the CDR3: TGTGCCAGCAGCTTACTGGTCCGGAGAGTCTCTGGGGCCAACGTCCTGGCTTTC.

The chain uses TRBV10-3 and TRBJ1-6, with D unclear. CDR1 is ENHRY and CDR2 is SYGVKD in the germline V gene. The CDR3 has 13 amino acids. Trimming removed 0 bases from V and 9 bases from J, with 6 bases in between. The CDR3 sequence: CAISESERSPLHF. The CDR3 nucleotides are TGTGCCATCAGTGAGTCTGAGCGTTCACCCCTCCACTTT.

In regard to this clonotype: The germline gene is not matched at one end of the junction; a read error may be the cause. This chain links TRBV6-1 with TRBJ2-2, with TRBD1 matching 7 bases. The germline V gene has CDR1 MNHNS and CDR2 SASEGT. The CDR3 is 14 residues long. The DNA for the CDR3 is TGTGCCAGCAGTGAGGGACAGTACACCGGGGAGCTGCTTTTT. The encoded protein is CASSEGQYTGELLF.

This clonotype was found many times. This chain connects TRBV5-6 to TRBJ1-6; D possibly corresponds to TRBD1 (5 bases). The CDR3 totals 14 residues. V lost 2 bases to trimming and J lost 9 bases, with 12 bases between them. Germline CDR1 SGHDT, CDR2 YYEEEE. CDR3 region: CASSFRVGTSPLHF. The DNA for the CDR3 is TGTGCCAGCAGCTTTCGGGTAGGGACTTCACCCCTCCACTTT.

This rearrangement joins TRBV19 to TRBJ1-6; D is unresolved. V lost 11 bases and J 8 bases, leaving 28 bases between the germline ends. The germline gives CDR1 LNHDA, CDR2 SQIVND (reference sequence). This CDR3 is built from 17 residues. CDR3 loop: CAWRPRTYSELYSPLHF. CDR3 DNA sequence: TGTGCCTGGAGGCCCCGGACTTATTCGGAACTTTATTCACCCCTCCACTTT.

The genes are TRBV19 and TRBJ1-6; 11 bases map to TRBD1. The junction had 4 bases not matched to a gene; V was cut back by 4 bases and J by 8 bases. This CDR3 comprises 15 residues. Germline CDR1 is LNHDA and CDR2 is SQIVND (reference sequence). CDR3 sequence reads: CASSTTGQGDSPLHF. Written as DNA, the CDR3 is TGTGCCAGTAGTACTACGGGACAGGGGGATTCACCCCTCCACTTT.

This clonotype was seen many times. The chain joins TRBV6-2 or TRBV6-3 to TRBJ1-1; D gene unclear. V lost 0 bases to trimming and J lost 0 bases, with 8 bases between them. CDR1 and CDR2 (germline): MNHEY, SVGEGT. This CDR3 has 15 residues. CDR3 sequence reads: CASSYSVGLNTEAFF. The CDR3 nucleotides are TGTGCCAGCAGTTACTCGGTCGGACTGAACACTGAAGCTTTCTTT.

This clonotype was found many times. The rearrangement joins TRBV6-6 to TRBJ2-5; the match to TRBD1 covers 8 bases. There are 13 residues in the CDR3. V was pared by 0 bases and J by 10 bases, with 4 bases of the junction left unmatched. The germline V gene encodes CDR1 MNHNY and CDR2 SVGAGI (reference sequence). This chain's CDR3 is CASSYSDRGDQYF. CDR3 in DNA: TGTGCCAGCAGTTACTCTGACAGGGGAGACCAGTACTTC.

This clonotype was seen only a few times. V and J are TRBV5-1 and TRBJ1-1; the match to TRBD1 covers 9 bases. The CDR3 is made up of 18 amino acids. J lost 0 bases, V lost 0 bases, and 9 bases had no gene match. The germline gives CDR1 SGHRS, CDR2 YFSETQ. The CDR3 coding sequence is TGCGCCAGCAGCTTGGAGACAGGGGGTCCTATTATGAACACTGAAGCTTTCTTT. Protein: CASSLETGGPIMNTEAFF.

This clonotype was recorded many times. This chain joins TRBV2 and TRBJ1-4; D gene unclear. The CDR3 runs 17 residues. The V end was cut by 5 bases, the J end by 0 bases, with 16 bases between. CDR1 is SNHLY, CDR2 FYNNEI, per germline. The CDR3 sequence is CASSLSLEHATNEKLFF. Written as DNA, the CDR3 is TGTGCCAGCAGTCTTAGCCTCGAACACGCAACTAATGAAAAACTGTTTTTT. Supplemented by reference TRBV2 and TRBJ1-4, the full variable domain reads EPEVTQTPSHQVTQMGQEVILRCVPISNHLYFYWYRQILGQKVEFLVSFYNNEISEKSEIFDDQFSVERPDGSNFTLKIRSTKLEDSAMYFCASSLSLEHATNEKLFFGSGTQLSVL.